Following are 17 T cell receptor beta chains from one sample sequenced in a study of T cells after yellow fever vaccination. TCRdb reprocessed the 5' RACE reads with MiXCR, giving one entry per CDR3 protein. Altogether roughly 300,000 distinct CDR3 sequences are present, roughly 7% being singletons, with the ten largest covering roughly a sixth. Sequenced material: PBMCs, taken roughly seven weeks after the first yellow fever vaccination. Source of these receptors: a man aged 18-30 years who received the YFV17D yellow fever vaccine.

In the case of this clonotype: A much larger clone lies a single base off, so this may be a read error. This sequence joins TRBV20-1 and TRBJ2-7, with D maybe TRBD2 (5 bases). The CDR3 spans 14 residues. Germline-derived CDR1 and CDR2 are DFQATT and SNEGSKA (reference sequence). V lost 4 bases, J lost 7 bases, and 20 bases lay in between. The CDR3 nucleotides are TGCAGTGCTACCAATCGTTGGCCTGGGAGAGAGCAGTACTTC. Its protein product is CSATNRWPGREQYF.

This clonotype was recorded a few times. CDR3 in DNA: TGTGCCAGCAGCCAAGAGCTCAGGGGGGGGGTCGGGGAGCTGTTTTTT. It translates to CASSQELRGGVGELFF. The rearrangement links TRBV4-2 to TRBJ2-2; D could derive from TRBD1 or TRBD2 (7 bases each). This CDR3 has 16 amino acids. Trimming left V 0 bases short and J 7 bases short, with 15 bases between. Germline V gives CDR1 LGHNA, CDR2 YNFKEQ.

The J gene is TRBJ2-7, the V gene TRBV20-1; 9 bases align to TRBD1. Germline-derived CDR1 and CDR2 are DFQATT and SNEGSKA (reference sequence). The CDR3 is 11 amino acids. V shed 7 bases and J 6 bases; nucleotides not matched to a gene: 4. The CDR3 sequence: CSGGQGGEQYF. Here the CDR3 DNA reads TGCAGTGGGGGACAGGGAGGCGAGCAGTACTTC.

The CDR3 is CASSRDRAGDTQYF. The DNA for the CDR3 is TGTGCCAGCAGCCGAGACAGGGCTGGAGATACGCAGTATTTT. The chain employs TRBV12-3 or TRBV12-4 and TRBJ2-3; 7 bases match TRBD1. V dropped 6 bases and J dropped 5; count of bases not matched to a gene: 8. The CDR3 is 14 residues long.

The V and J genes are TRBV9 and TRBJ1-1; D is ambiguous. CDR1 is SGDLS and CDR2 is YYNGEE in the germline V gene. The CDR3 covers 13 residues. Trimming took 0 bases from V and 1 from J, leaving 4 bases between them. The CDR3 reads CASSVAQNTEAFF. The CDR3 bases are TGTGCCAGCAGCGTAGCACAGAACACTGAAGCTTTCTTT. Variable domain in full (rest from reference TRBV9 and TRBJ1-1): DSGVTQTPKHLITATGQRVTLRCSPRSGDLSVYWYQQSLDQGLQFLIQYYNGEERAKGNILERFSAQQFPDLHSELNLSSLELGDSALYFCASSVAQNTEAFFGQGTRLTVV.

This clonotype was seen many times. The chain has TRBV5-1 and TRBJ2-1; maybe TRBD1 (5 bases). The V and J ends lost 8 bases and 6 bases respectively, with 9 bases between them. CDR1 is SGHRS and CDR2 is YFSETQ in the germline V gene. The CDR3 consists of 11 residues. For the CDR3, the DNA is TGCGCCAGTAGAAGGGGCAATGAGCAGTTCTTC. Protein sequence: CASRRGNEQFF.

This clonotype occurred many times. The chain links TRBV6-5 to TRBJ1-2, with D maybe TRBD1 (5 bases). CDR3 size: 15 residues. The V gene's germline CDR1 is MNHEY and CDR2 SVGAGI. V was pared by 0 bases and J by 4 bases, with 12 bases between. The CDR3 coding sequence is TGTGCCAGCAGTTACTCCGGGGCACGAGCCTATGGCTACACCTTC. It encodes CASSYSGARAYGYTF.

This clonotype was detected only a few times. The CDR3 is CASSLSPGHYYEQYV. In DNA, the CDR3 is TGTGCCAGCAGCTTATCCCCGGGACACTACTACGAGCAGTACGTC. The chain employs TRBV7-2 and TRBJ2-7, with D tentatively TRBD1 (6 bases). The V and J ends lost 2 bases and 3 bases respectively, with 14 bases between them. CDR1 is SGHTA, CDR2 FQGNSA, per germline. CDR3 length: 15 residues.

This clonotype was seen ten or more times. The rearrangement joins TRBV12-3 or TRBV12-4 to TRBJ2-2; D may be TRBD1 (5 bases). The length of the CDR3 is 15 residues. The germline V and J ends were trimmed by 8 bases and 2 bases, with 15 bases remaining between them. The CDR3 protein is CASLPGMGNTGELFF. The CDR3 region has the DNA TGTGCCAGCCTCCCAGGGATGGGTAACACCGGGGAGCTGTTTTTT.

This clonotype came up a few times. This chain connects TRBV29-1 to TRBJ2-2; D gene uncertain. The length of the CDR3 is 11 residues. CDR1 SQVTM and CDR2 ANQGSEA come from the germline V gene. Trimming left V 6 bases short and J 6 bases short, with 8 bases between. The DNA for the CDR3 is TGCAGCGTGCGCTCCGCCGGGGAGCTGTTTTTT. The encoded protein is CSVRSAGELFF.

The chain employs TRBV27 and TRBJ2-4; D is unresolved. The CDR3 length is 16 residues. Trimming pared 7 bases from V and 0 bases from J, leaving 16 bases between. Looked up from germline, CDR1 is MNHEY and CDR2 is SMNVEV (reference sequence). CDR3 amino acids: CASTPSTLLAKNIQYF. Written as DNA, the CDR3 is TGTGCCAGCACCCCCTCAACCCTGCTAGCCAAAAACATTCAGTACTTC.

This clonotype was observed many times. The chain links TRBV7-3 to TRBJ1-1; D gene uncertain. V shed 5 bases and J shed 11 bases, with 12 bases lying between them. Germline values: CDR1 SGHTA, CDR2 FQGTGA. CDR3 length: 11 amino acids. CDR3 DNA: TGTGCCAGCAGCGCGGGAGATGTGGCTTTCTTT. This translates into CASSAGDVAFF.

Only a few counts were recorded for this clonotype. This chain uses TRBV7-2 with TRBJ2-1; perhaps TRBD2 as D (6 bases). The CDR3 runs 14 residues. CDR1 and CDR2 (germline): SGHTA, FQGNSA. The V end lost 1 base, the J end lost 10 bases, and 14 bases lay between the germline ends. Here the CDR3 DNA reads TGTGCCAGCAGCTTAGACGGAGCGGGTCGCGAGCAGTTCTTC. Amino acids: CASSLDGAGREQFF.

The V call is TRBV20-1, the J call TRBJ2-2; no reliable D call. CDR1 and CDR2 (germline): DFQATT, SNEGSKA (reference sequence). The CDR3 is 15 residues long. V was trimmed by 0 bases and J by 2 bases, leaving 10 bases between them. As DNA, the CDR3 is TGCAGTGCTAGAGATCGCTTACGCAACACCGGGGAGCTGTTTTTT. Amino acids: CSARDRLRNTGELFF.

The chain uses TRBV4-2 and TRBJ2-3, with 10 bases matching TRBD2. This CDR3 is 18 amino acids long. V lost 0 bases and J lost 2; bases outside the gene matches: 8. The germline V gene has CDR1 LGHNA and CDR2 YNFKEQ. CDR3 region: CASSQDWRLAGLTDTQYF. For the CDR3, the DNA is TGTGCCAGCAGCCAAGATTGGAGACTAGCGGGTCTCACAGATACGCAGTATTTT.

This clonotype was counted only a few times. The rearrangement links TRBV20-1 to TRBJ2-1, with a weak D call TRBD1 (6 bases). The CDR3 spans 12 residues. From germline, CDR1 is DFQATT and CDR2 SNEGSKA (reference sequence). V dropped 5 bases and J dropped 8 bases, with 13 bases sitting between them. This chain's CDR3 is CSAARGSDEQFF. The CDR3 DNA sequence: TGCAGTGCTGCGAGGGGGTCGGATGAGCAGTTCTTC.

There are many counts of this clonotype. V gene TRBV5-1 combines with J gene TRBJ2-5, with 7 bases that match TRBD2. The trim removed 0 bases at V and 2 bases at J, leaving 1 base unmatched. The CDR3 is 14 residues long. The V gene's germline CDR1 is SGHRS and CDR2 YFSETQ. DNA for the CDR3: TGCGCCAGCAGCTTGGGCGGGGGACAAGAGACCCAGTACTTC. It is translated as CASSLGGGQETQYF.